This T cell receptor beta chain was sequenced in a study of blood T cells in healthy people across ages. The study's findings and limits: Compared with aged donors, long-lived donors showed fewer expanded clones, suggesting selection. As naive T cell percentage varied, TCR beta diversity correlated strongly with it.

Each sample provided at least 5 micrograms of extracted total RNA. This clonotype was observed a handful of times. No antigen is known for it. The CDR3 totals 14 residues. The germline V gene has CDR1 KGHSH and CDR2 LQKENI. V was clipped by 4 bases and J by 5 bases, with 14 bases between them. A second PCR, run for about 6 to 11 cycles, used a sample-barcoded 5' primer plus a J-beta primer mix. Sequencing recovered at least 2.5 million CDR3-containing paired-end reads from each sample. Using its own MiXCR run on the 5' RACE reads, TCRdb lists one record per CDR3 protein. The sample consists of approximately 1,000,000 distinct CDR3 sequences, about two fifths of them appearing once.

The TCR comes from a man between 18 and 35 years old in good health. The sequencing input was blood. This chain connects TRBV18 to TRBJ1-2; D is possibly TRBD1 (5 bases). CDR3 residues: CASSQTVPGYGYTF. In DNA form, the CDR3 reads TGTGCCAGCTCACAGACAGTCCCAGGGTATGGCTACACCTTC.